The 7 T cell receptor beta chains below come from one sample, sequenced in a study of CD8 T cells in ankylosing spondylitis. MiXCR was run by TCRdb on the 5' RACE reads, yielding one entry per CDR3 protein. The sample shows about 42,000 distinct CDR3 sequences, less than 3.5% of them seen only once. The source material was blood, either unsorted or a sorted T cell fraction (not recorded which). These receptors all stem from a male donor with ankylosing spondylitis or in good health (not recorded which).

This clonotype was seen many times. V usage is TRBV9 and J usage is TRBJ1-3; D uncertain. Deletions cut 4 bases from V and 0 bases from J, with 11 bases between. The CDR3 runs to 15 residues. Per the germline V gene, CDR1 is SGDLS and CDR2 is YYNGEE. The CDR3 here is CASSPGPNSGNTIYF. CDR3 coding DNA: TGTGCCAGCAGCCCCGGACCGAACTCTGGAAACACCATATATTTT.

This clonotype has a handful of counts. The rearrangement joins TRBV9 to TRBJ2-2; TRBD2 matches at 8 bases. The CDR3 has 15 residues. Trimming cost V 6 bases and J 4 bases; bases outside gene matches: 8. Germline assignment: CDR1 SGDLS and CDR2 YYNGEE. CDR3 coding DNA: TGTGCCAGCACCCCAGGACTAGCAGGCACCGGGGAGCTGTTTTTT. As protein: CASTPGLAGTGELFF. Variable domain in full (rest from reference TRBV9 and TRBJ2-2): DSGVTQTPKHLITATGQRVTLRCSPRSGDLSVYWYQQSLDQGLQFLIQYYNGEERAKGNILERFSAQQFPDLHSELNLSSLELGDSALYFCASTPGLAGTGELFFGEGSRLTVL.

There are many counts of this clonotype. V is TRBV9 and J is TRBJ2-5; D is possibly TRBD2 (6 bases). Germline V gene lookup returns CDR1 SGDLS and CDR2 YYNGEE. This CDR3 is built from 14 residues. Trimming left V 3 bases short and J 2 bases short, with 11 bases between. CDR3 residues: CASSAMRGQETQYF. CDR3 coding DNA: TGTGCCAGCAGCGCCATGCGGGGTCAAGAGACCCAGTACTTC. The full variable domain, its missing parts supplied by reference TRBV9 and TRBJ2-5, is DSGVTQTPKHLITATGQRVTLRCSPRSGDLSVYWYQQSLDQGLQFLIQYYNGEERAKGNILERFSAQQFPDLHSELNLSSLELGDSALYFCASSAMRGQETQYFGPGTRLLVL.

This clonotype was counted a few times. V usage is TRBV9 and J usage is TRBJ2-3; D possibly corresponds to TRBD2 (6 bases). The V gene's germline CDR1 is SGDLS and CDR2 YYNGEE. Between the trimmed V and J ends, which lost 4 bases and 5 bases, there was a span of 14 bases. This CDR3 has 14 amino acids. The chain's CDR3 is CASSPGGPGDTQYF. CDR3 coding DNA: TGTGCCAGCAGCCCTGGAGGGCCGGGAGATACGCAGTATTTT.

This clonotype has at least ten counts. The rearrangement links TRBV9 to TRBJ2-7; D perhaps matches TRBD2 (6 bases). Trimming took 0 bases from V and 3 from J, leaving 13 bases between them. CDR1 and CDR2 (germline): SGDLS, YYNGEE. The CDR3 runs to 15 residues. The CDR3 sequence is CASSVDPGVDYEQYF. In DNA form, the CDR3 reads TGTGCCAGCAGCGTAGATCCGGGAGTCGACTACGAGCAGTACTTC.

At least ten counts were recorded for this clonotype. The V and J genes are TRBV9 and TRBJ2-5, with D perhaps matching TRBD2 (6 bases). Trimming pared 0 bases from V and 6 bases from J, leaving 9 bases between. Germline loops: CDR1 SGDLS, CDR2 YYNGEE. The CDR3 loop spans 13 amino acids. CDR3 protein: CASSVGRDQTQYF. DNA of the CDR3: TGTGCCAGCAGCGTAGGGCGGGATCAGACCCAGTACTTC.

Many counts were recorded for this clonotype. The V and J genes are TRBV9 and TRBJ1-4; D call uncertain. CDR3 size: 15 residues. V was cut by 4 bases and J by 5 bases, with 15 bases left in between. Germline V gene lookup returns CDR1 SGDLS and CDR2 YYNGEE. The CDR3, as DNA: TGTGCCAGCAGCAAAAACTCGGACCCGAATGAAAAACTGTTTTTT. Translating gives CASSKNSDPNEKLFF. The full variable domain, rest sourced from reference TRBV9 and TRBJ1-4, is DSGVTQTPKHLITATGQRVTLRCSPRSGDLSVYWYQQSLDQGLQFLIQYYNGEERAKGNILERFSAQQFPDLHSELNLSSLELGDSALYFCASSKNSDPNEKLFFGSGTQLSVL.